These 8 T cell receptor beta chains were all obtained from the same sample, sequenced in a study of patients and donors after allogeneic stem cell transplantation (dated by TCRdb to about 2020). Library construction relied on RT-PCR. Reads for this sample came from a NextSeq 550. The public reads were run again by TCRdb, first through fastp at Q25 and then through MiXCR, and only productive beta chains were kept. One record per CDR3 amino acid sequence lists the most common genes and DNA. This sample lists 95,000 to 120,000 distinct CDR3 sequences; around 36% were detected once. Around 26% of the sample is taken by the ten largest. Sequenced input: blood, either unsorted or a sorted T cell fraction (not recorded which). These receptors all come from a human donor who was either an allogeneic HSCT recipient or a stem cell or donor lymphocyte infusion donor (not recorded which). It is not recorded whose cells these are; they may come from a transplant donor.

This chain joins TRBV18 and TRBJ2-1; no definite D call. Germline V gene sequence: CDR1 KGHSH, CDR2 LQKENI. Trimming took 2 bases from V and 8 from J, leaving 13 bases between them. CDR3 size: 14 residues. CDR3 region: CASSPKFGIDEQFF. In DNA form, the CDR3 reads TGTGCCAGCTCACCAAAGTTTGGCATCGATGAGCAGTTCTTC.

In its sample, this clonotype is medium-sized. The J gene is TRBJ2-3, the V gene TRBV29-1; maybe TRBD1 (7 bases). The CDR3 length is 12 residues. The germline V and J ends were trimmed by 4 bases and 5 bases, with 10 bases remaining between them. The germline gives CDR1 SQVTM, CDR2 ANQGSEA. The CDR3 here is CSVGQGGDTQYF. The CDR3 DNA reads TGCAGCGTTGGACAGGGAGGAGATACGCAGTATTTT.

The CDR3 DNA reads TGTGCCAGCAGCTTGTTAGGTGGTAGCACAGATACGCAGTATTTT. Its protein is CASSLLGGSTDTQYF. This sequence joins TRBV7-2 and TRBJ2-3; D gene ambiguous. This CDR3 is 15 amino acids long. Looked up from germline, CDR1 is SGHTA and CDR2 is FQGNSA. Trimming shortened V by 3 bases and J by 0 bases, and 10 bases separated the two germline ends.

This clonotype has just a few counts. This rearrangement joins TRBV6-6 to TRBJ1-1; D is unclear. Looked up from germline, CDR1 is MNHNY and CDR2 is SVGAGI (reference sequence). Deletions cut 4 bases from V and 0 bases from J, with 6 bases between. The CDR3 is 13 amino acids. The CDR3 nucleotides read TGTGCCAGCAGTTCCGGCATGAACACTGAAGCTTTCTTT. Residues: CASSSGMNTEAFF.

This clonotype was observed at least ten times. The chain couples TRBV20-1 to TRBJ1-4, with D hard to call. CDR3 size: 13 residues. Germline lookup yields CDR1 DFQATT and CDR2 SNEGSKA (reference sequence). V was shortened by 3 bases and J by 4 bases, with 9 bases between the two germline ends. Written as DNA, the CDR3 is TGCAGTGCTAGTCACAGAGATAATGAAAAACTGTTTTTT. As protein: CSASHRDNEKLFF.

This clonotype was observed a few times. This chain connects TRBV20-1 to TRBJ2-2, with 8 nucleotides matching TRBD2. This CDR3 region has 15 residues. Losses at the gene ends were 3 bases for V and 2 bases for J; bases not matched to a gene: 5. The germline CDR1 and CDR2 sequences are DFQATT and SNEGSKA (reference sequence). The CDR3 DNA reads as TGCAGTGCTAGGCGACTAGCGCCCAACACCGGGGAGCTGTTTTTT. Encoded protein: CSARRLAPNTGELFF.

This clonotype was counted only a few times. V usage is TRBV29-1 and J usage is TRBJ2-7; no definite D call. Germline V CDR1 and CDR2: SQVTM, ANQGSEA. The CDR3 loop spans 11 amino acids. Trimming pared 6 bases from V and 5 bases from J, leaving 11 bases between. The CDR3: CSVDLGHEQYF. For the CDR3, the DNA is TGCAGCGTGGATTTAGGCCACGAGCAGTACTTC.

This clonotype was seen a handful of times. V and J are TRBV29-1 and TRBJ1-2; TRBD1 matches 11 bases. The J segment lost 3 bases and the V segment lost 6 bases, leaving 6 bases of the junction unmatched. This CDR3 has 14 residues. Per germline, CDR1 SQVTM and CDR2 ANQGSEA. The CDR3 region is CSVGGQGVYYGYTF. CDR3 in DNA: TGCAGCGTAGGGGGACAGGGGGTGTACTATGGCTACACCTTC. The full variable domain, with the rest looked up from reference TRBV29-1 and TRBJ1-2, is SAVISQKPSRDICQRGTSLTIQCQVDSQVTMMFWYRQQPGQSLTLIATANQGSEATYESGFVIDKFPISRPNLTFSTLTVSNMSPEDSSIYLCSVGGQGVYYGYTFGSGTRLTVV.